This record looks at one TCR beta chain sequence and its context. In the study's own analysis: Amplifying reference gene primers gave estimates of nucleated cell counts. Profiled with immunoSEQ multiplex PCR; TCRdb holds only in-frame clones, not every one. The V and J calls and clone size come from that table; D and trimming were worked out from the DNA. The repertoire holds tens of thousands of clones, with about 86% as singletons. These data come from a study of blood T cell repertoires in COVID-19. Study-level information: Some COVID-19 samples were acute and others convalescent; all came from the United States, Italy and Spain. Sources were T cells, B-cell-depleted T cells, or PBMCs; the material itself was cDNA or gDNA.

The origin of this receptor is a human donor with acute or convalescent COVID-19. The donor label of this sample is uncertain. Input material: peripheral blood.

CDR3: CASSPPASGTGELFF. The CDR3, as DNA: TGTGCCAGCTCACCACCGGCCAGCGGCACCGGGGAGCTGTTTTTT. V is TRBV18 and J is TRBJ2-2; weak D call: TRBD2 (5 bases). V was cut by 0 bases and J by 4 bases, with 9 bases left in between. The CDR3 is made up of 15 amino acids. The germline V gene encodes CDR1 KGHSH and CDR2 LQKENI.